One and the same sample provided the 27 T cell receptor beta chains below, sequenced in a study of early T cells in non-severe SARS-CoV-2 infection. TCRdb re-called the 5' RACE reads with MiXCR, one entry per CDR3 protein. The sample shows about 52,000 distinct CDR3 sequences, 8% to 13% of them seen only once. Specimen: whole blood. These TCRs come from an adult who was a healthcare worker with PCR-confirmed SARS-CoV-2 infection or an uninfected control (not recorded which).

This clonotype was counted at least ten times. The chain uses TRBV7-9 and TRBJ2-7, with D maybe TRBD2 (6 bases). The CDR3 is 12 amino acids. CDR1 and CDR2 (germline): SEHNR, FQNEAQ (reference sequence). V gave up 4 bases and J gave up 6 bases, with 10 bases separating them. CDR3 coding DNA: TGTGCCAGCAGCTCCCGGGGGAGCGAGCAGTACTTC. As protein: CASSSRGSEQYF.

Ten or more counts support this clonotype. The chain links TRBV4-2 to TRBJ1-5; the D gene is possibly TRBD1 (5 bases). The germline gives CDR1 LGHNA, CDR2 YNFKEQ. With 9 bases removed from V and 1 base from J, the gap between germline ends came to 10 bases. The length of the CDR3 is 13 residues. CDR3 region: CASGGTSNQPQHF. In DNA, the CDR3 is TGTGCCAGTGGGGGGACGAGCAATCAGCCCCAGCATTTT.

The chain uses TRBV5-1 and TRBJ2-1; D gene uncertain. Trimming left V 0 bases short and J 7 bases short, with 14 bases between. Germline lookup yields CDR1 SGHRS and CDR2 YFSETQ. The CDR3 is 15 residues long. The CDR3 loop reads CASSLGSLKENEQFF. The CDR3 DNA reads TGCGCCAGCAGCTTGGGGTCCCTTAAAGAGAATGAGCAGTTCTTC.

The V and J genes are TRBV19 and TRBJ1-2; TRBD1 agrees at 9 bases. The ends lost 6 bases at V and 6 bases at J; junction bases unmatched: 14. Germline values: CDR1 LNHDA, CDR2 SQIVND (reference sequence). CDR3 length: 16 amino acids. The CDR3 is CASSPQYRTGDDGYTF. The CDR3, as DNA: TGTGCCAGTAGCCCCCAGTATCGGACAGGGGATGATGGCTACACCTTC.

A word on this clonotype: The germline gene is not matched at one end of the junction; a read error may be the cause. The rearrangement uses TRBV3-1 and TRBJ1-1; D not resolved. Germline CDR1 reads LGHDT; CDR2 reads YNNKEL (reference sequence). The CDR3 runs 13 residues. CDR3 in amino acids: CASSPVRNTEPFF. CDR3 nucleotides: TGTGCCAGCAGCCCTGTCCGGAACACTGAACCTTTCTTT.

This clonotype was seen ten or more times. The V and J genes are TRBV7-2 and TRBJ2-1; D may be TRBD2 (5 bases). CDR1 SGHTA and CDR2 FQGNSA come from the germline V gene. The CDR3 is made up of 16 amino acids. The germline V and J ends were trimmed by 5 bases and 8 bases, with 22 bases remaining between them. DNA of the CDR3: TGTGCCAGCAGCCCCCCCCCCGTAGGGAGTCGGGATGAGCAGTTCTTC. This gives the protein CASSPPPVGSRDEQFF.

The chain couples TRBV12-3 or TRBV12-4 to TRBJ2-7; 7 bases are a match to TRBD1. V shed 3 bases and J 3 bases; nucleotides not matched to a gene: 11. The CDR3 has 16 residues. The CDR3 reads CASSFLKTGSGYEQYF. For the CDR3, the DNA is TGTGCCAGCAGTTTCCTTAAGACAGGGTCGGGCTACGAGCAGTACTTC.

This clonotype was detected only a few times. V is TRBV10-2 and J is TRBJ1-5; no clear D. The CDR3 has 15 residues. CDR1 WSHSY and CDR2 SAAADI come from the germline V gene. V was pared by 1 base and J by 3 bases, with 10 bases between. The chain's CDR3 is CASSEYSPDNQPQHF. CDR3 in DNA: TGCGCCAGCAGTGAGTACAGCCCCGACAATCAGCCCCAGCATTTT.

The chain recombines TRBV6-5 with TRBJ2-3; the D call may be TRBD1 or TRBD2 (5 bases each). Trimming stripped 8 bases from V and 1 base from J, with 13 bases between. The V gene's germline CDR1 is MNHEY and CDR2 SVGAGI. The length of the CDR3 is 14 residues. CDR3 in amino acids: CASHPGDGTDTQYF. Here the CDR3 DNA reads TGTGCCAGCCACCCCGGGGACGGCACAGATACGCAGTATTTT.

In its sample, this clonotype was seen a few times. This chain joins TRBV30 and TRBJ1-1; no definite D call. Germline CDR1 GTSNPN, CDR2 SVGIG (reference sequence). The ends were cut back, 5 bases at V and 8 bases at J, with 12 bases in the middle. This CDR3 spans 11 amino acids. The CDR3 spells CAWGRGVEAFF. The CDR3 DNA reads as TGTGCCTGGGGCCGAGGTGTGGAAGCTTTCTTT.

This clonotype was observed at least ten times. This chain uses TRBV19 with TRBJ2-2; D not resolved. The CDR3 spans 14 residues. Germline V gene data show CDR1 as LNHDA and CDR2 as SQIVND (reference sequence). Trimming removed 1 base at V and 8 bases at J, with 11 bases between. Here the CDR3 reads CASSIVILGGELFF. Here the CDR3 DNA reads TGTGCCAGTAGTATAGTCATCCTCGGAGGGGAGCTGTTTTTT.

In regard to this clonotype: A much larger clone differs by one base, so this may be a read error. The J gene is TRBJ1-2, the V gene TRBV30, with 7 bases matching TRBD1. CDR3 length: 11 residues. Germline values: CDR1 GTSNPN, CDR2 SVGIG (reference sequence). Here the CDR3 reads CAGSHRGGYTF. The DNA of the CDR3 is TGTGCCGGGAGTCACAGGGGAGGCTACACCTTC.

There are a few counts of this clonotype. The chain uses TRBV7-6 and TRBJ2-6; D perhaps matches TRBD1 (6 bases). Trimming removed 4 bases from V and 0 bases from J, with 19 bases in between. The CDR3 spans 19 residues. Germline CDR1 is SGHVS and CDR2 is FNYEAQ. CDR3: CASSSQQGTGLSGANVLTF. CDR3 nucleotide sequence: TGTGCCAGCAGCTCTCAACAGGGAACGGGGCTCTCTGGGGCCAACGTCCTGACTTTC.

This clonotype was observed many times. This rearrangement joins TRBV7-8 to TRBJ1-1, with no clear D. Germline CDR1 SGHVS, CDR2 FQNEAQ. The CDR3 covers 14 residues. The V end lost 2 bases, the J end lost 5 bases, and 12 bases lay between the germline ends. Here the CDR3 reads CASSLMGRETEAFF. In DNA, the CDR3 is TGTGCCAGCAGCTTAATGGGGAGGGAAACTGAAGCTTTCTTT.

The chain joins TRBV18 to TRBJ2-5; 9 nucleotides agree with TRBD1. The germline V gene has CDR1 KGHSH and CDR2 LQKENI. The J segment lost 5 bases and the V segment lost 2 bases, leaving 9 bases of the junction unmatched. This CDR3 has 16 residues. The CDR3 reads CASSPTRTGAVETQYF. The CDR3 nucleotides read TGTGCCAGCTCACCAACCCGGACAGGGGCGGTGGAGACCCAGTACTTC.

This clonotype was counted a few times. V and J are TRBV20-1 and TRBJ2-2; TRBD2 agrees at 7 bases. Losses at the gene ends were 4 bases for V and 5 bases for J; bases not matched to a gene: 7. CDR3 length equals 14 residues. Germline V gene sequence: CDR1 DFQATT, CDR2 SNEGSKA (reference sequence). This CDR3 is CSATEGGETGELFF. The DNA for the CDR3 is TGCAGTGCTACGGAGGGAGGGGAAACCGGGGAGCTGTTTTTT.

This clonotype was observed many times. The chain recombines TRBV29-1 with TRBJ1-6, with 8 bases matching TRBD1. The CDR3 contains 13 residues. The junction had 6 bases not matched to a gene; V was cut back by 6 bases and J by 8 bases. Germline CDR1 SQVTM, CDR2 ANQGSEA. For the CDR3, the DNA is TGCAGCGTCGCGGACAGGGCGGATTCACCCCTCCACTTT. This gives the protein CSVADRADSPLHF.

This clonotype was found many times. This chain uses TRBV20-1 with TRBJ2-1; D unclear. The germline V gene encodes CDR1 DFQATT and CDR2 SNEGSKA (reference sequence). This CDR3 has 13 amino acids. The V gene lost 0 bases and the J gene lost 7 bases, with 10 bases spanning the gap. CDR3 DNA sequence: TGCAGTGCTAGAGAAGGTGGAGAAAATGAGCAGTTCTTC. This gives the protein CSAREGGENEQFF.

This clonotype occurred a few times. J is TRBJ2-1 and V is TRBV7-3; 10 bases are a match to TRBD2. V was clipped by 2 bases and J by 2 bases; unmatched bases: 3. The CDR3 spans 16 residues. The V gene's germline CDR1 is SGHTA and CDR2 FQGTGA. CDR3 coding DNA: TGTGCCAGCAGCTTACCGGGACTAGCGCCCTACAATGAGCAGTTCTTC. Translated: CASSLPGLAPYNEQFF.

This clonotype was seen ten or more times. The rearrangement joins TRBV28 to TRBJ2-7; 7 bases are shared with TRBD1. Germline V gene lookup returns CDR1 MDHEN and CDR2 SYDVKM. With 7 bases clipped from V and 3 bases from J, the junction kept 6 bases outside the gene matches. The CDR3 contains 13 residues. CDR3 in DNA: TGTGCCAGCAAAGGAACAGGGGTCTACGAGCAGTACTTC. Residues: CASKGTGVYEQYF.

The CDR3 DNA reads TGTGCCAGCAGTGAAAGGAGTGGAACAACTAATGAAAAACTGTTTTTT. Translation gives CASSERSGTTNEKLFF. The chain links TRBV2 to TRBJ1-4; D call uncertain. Trimming left V 2 bases short and J 0 bases short, with 10 bases between. The CDR3 contains 16 residues. Germline CDR1 SNHLY, CDR2 FYNNEI.

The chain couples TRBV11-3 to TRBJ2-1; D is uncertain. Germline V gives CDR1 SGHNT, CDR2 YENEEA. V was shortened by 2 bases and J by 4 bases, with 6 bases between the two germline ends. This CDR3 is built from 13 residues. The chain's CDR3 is CASSLNVYNEQFF. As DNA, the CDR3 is TGTGCCAGCAGCTTAAACGTGTACAATGAGCAGTTCTTC.

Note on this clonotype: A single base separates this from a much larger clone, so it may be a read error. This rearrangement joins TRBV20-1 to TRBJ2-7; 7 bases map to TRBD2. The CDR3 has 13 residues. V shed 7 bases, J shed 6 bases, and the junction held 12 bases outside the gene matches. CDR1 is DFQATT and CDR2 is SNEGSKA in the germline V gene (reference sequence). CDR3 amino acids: CSGGGRDPCEQYF. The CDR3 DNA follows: TGCAGTGGGGGAGGGCGGGATCCCTGCGAGCAGTACTTC.

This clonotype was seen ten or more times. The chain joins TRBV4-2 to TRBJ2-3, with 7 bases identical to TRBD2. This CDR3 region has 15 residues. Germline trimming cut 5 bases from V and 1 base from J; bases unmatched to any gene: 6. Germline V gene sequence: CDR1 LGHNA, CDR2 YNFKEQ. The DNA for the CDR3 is TGTGCCAGCAGCGCAGCGGCGGGGGGCACAGATACGCAGTATTTT. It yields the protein CASSAAAGGTDTQYF.

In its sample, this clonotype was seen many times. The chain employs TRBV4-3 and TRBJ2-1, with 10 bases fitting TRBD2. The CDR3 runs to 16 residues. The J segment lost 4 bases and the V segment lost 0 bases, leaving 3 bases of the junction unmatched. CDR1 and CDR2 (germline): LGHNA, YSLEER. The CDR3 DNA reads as TGCGCCAGCAGCCAAGATCCAGCGGGGGGGTACAATGAGCAGTTCTTC. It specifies CASSQDPAGGYNEQFF.

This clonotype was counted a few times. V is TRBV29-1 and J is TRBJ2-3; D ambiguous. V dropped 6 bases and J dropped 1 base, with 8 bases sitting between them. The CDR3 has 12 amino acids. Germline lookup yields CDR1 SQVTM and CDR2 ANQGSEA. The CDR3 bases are TGCAGCGTCGAGGACGGCACAGATACGCAGTATTTT. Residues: CSVEDGTDTQYF.

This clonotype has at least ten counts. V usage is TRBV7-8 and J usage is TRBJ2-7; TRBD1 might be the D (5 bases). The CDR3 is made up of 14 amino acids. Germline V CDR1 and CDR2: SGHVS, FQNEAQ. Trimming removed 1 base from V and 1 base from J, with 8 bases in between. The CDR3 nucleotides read TGTGCCAGCAGCTTAGAAGGGGTGTCCTACGAGCAGTACTTC. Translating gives CASSLEGVSYEQYF.